The T cell receptor beta chain under discussion was sequenced for a study of neurological immune-mediated disorders. The making of cDNA relied on 5'RACE with 10-nucleotide random UMIs. Whenever a sequencing run was performed, it yielded over 170 million TCR-beta sequences from 15-18 subjects. TCRdb analysed the 5' RACE reads with MiXCR anew, one entry per CDR3 protein. The sample has more than 50,000 distinct CDR3 sequences, under 30% seen once. Noted time point: technical triplicate 2. The CDR3 covers 14 residues. The V and J ends lost 3 bases and 1 base respectively, with 10 bases between them. Material: PBMCs. The V call is TRBV7-1, the J call TRBJ2-7; D remains ambiguous. TRBV7-1 is an open reading frame, and its role is uncertain. The clonotype comes from a man in his fifties or sixties with HTLV-1-associated myelopathy (HAM/TSP). The CDR3 protein is CASSSRTGSYEQYF. CDR3 DNA sequence: TGTGCCAGCAGCTCCAGGACGGGTTCCTACGAGCAGTACTTC.